These T cell receptor beta chains were read from a single sample in a study of cytomegalovirus exposure and HLA in healthy donors. Clones were sequenced by immunoSEQ multiplex PCR, and TCRdb holds only the in-frame ones, with some missing. This table has 120,000 to 150,000 clones, 60% to 85% appearing once. The sample consisted of PBMCs. The origin of the receptors is a man aged 35-49 years in good health and CMV-seropositive. Both conserved end residues are part of each CDR3. Fields, in order: CDR3 DNA, CDR3 protein, V gene, D gene, J gene, clone size. D genes are given only for firm matches. Clone size appears in some rows only: once, few, many, or a class for an expanded clone.

DNA: TGTGCCAGCACTCCCGGGGAGGCCATGAACACTGAAGCTTTCTTT; CDR3: CASTPGEAMNTEAFF; V: TRBV28; D: -; J: TRBJ1-1; size: -
DNA: TGCGCCAGCAGTGAGTCCGGGGTTAATCAGCCCCAGCATTTT; CDR3: CASSESGVNQPQHF; V: TRBV10-2; D: -; J: TRBJ1-5; size: -
DNA: TGTGCCAGCAGCTTAGAGGCCCGACAGGCCTACGAGCAGTACTTC; CDR3: CASSLEARQAYEQYF; V: TRBV11-2; D: -; J: TRBJ2-7; size: -
DNA: TGTGCCAGCAGCTTGGGGGACAGGGACTACAATGAGCAGTTCTTC; CDR3: CASSLGDRDYNEQFF; V: TRBV5-4; D: TRBD1; J: TRBJ2-1; size: once
DNA: TGTGCCAGCAGCTTGGATGGAGAGAGAGATGGCTACACCTTC; CDR3: CASSLDGERDGYTF; V: TRBV5-6; D: -; J: TRBJ1-2; size: -
DNA: TGTGCCAGCAGCGCCCAGGGCTATCAGCCCCAGCATTTT; CDR3: CASSAQGYQPQHF; V: TRBV5-6; D: -; J: TRBJ1-5; size: few
DNA: TGTGCCAGCTCACCAGTAGAAATGAACACTGAAGCTTTCTTT; CDR3: CASSPVEMNTEAFF; V: TRBV18; D: -; J: TRBJ1-1; size: -
DNA: TGCAGCGTTGGAGGGACACCTTATGAAAAACTGTTTTTT; CDR3: CSVGGTPYEKLFF; V: TRBV29-1; D: -; J: TRBJ1-4; size: -
DNA: TGTGCCAGCAGCCAGCTGACAAGGACTGAAGCTTTCTTT; CDR3: CASSQLTRTEAFF; V: TRBV14; D: -; J: TRBJ1-1; size: -
DNA: TGTGCCTGGAGTGTCTATGGGGACAGGGGCAGCCCTTGGGAGACCCAGTACTTC; CDR3: CAWSVYGDRGSPWETQYF; V: TRBV30; D: TRBD1; J: TRBJ2-5; size: -
DNA: TGTGCCAGCAGCTTTTCTTTAGGACAGGGGAACACCGGGGAGCTGTTTTTT; CDR3: CASSFSLGQGNTGELFF; V: TRBV5-4; D: TRBD1; J: TRBJ2-2; size: few
DNA: TGTGCCAGCAGCCCAGGACAGGGAAGCTCTGGAAACACCATATATTTT; CDR3: CASSPGQGSSGNTIYF; V: TRBV7-3; D: TRBD1; J: TRBJ1-3; size: -
DNA: TGTGCCAGCAGCTACGACCTCAGGACAGGGGACACCGGGGAGCTGTTTTTT; CDR3: CASSYDLRTGDTGELFF; V: TRBV5-4; D: TRBD1; J: TRBJ2-2; size: -
DNA: TGTGCCACTAAAACCCAACGGACAGGGAACTACGAGCAGTACTTC; CDR3: CATKTQRTGNYEQYF; V: TRBV19; D: TRBD1; J: TRBJ2-7; size: -
DNA: TGTGCCAGCAAAGGGACACTGAACACTGAAGCTTTCTTT; CDR3: CASKGTLNTEAFF; V: TRBV28; D: -; J: TRBJ1-1; size: -
DNA: TGTGCCAGCAGCTTACCCCCCCGGGGATTAGTCCGGTCCACCGGGGAGCTGTTTTTT; CDR3: CASSLPPRGLVRSTGELFF; V: TRBV7-9; D: -; J: TRBJ2-2; size: -
DNA: TGTGCCAGCAGCTCACAGGACAGGGTTCATGAAAAACTGTTTTTT; CDR3: CASSSQDRVHEKLFF; V: TRBV28; D: TRBD1; J: TRBJ1-4; size: -
DNA: TGTGCCAGCAGCTCAGCGGGAGTCTACGAGCAGTACTTC; CDR3: CASSSAGVYEQYF; V: TRBV7-2; D: TRBD2; J: TRBJ2-7; size: -
DNA: TGTGCCAGCAGCCTTGCCGGACAGGGCGGCGAGACCCAGTACTTC; CDR3: CASSLAGQGGETQYF; V: TRBV13; D: TRBD1; J: TRBJ2-5; size: -
DNA: TGTGCCAGCAGTTACTCCGCCGGGATTGCCACAGATACGCAGTATTTT; CDR3: CASSYSAGIATDTQYF; V: TRBV6-5; D: -; J: TRBJ2-3; size: -
DNA: TGCGCCAGCGGGATGTTAATTACAGGGGGCACTGAAGCTTTCTTT; CDR3: CASGMLITGGTEAFF; V: TRBV4-1; D: TRBD1; J: TRBJ1-1; size: -
DNA: TGTGCCAGAAGCTTGGACGGGAAAGAGACCCAGTACTTC; CDR3: CARSLDGKETQYF; V: TRBV5-3; D: -; J: TRBJ2-5; size: few
DNA: TGTGCCAGCAGCCCGATAAAGATAGGACAGGTTGAGTATGGCTACACCTTC; CDR3: CASSPIKIGQVEYGYTF; V: TRBV7-2; D: TRBD1; J: TRBJ1-2; size: -
DNA: TGTGCCGGCTCGAGATCGCGGAATGAAAAACTGTTTTTT; CDR3: CAGSRSRNEKLFF; V: TRBV6-1; D: -; J: TRBJ1-4; size: -
DNA: TGTGCCAGCTCACCACAGCACCTAGACACTGAAGCTTTCTTT; CDR3: CASSPQHLDTEAFF; V: TRBV18; D: -; J: TRBJ1-1; size: -
DNA: TGTGCCAGCAGCGTTCGGGAGGGCCGTGCTGGGGCCAACGTCCTGACTTTC; CDR3: CASSVREGRAGANVLTF; V: TRBV9; D: TRBD2; J: TRBJ2-6; size: few
DNA: TGTGCCAGCAGCCAGCGACAGGCTGGGGACACTGAAGCTTTCTTT; CDR3: CASSQRQAGDTEAFF; V: TRBV7-2; D: -; J: TRBJ1-1; size: -